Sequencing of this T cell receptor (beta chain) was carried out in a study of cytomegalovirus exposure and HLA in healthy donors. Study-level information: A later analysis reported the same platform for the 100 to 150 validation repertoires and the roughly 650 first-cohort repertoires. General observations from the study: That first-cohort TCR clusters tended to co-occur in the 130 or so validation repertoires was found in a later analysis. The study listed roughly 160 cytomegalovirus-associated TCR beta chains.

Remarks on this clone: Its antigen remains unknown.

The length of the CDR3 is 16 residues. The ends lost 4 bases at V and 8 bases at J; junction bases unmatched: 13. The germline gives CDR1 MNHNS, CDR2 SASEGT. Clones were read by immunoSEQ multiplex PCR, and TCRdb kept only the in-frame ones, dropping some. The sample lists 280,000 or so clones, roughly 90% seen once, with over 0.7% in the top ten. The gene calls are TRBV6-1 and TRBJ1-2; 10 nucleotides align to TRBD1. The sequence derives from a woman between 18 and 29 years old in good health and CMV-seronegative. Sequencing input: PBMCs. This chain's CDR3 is CASSATWDRGSSGYTF. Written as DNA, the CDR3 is TGTGCCAGCAGTGCAACTTGGGACAGGGGATCGTCCGGCTACACCTTC.